The 11 T cell receptor beta chains reported below all come from one sample, sequenced in a study of CD8+ T cells in alopecia areata. RNA extraction was followed by reverse transcription into cDNA, which acted as the sequencing template. Produced via immunoSEQ multiplex PCR; TCRdb's table is partial and in-frame only. The data show roughly 150,000 clones, 50% to 60% seen once. What was sequenced was CD4+ T cells sorted from blood. Receptors were obtained from a human donor in good health.

The genes are TRBV30 and TRBJ1-4, with D possibly being TRBD1 (6 bases). This CDR3 has 15 residues. Germline V CDR1 and CDR2: GTSNPN, SVGIG (reference sequence). Trimming stripped 0 bases from V and 5 bases from J, with 13 bases between. CDR3 coding DNA: TGTGCCTGGAGTGTTCCGACAGGTCTAAATGAAAAACTGTTTTTT. This codes for CAWSVPTGLNEKLFF.

V gene TRBV30 combines with J gene TRBJ2-1; a weak D match, TRBD1 (5 bases). V lost 3 bases, J lost 4 bases, and 25 bases lay in between. Germline V gene data show CDR1 as GTSNPN and CDR2 as SVGIG (reference sequence). The CDR3 is made up of 18 amino acids. As DNA, the CDR3 is TGTGCCTGGAGCGGAGCGACCAAGGGGTTTCTCGGGTACAATGAGCAGTTCTTC. Its protein product is CAWSGATKGFLGYNEQFF.

This chain joins TRBV30 and TRBJ2-7; TRBD1 might be the D (6 bases). Germline loops: CDR1 GTSNPN, CDR2 SVGIG (reference sequence). Trimming removed 4 bases from V and 2 bases from J, with 9 bases in between. This CDR3 comprises 12 residues. The CDR3 region is CAWNQGTYEQYF. The CDR3 DNA reads as TGTGCCTGGAACCAGGGGACCTACGAGCAGTACTTC.

This chain links TRBV29-1 with TRBJ2-2; D tentatively fits TRBD1 or TRBD2 (5 bases each). V was pared by 7 bases and J by 5 bases, with 14 bases between. The CDR3 has 13 residues. CDR1 is SQVTM and CDR2 is ANQGSEA in the germline V gene. CDR3 sequence reads: CSAERGRTGELFF. The DNA of the CDR3 is TGCAGCGCTGAGAGGGGCCGTACCGGGGAGCTGTTTTTT.

This clone was counted between two and nine times. The rearrangement joins TRBV25-1 to TRBJ2-7, with unresolved D. This CDR3 region has 11 residues. V lost 4 bases and J lost 3, with 4 bases in between. Germline V gives CDR1 MGHDK, CDR2 SYGVNS. The CDR3 spells CASSGYYEQYF. The DNA for the CDR3 is TGTGCCAGCAGTGGGTACTACGAGCAGTACTTC.

This clone was counted between two and nine times. The chain employs TRBV29-1 and TRBJ2-1, with 8 positions matching TRBD2. CDR3 length equals 15 residues. Germline values: CDR1 SQVTM, CDR2 ANQGSEA. With V trimmed by 0 bases and J by 5 bases, 6 bases remained unmatched. CDR3 nucleotide sequence: TGCAGCGTTGAAGAGGTTCGGGGGGGGAACAATGAGCAGTTCTTC. This translates into CSVEEVRGGNNEQFF.

The chain has TRBV5-1 and TRBJ2-5; TRBD2 is a possible D gene (5 bases). Germline V gives CDR1 SGHRS, CDR2 YFSETQ. The CDR3 totals 15 residues. Trimming removed 7 bases from V and 0 bases from J, with 16 bases in between. DNA for the CDR3: TGCGCCAGCGGATCCGTAGCGCCAAACCAAGAGACCCAGTACTTC. It encodes CASGSVAPNQETQYF.

A few counts support this clone. The CDR3 spells CASSLGDRSYGYTF. In nucleotides, the CDR3 is TGTGCCAGCAGCTTGGGCGACAGGTCTTACGGCTACACCTTC. The V call is TRBV7-2, the J call TRBJ1-2; D may be TRBD1 (6 bases). The V gene's germline CDR1 is SGHTA and CDR2 FQGNSA. V dropped 3 bases and J dropped 8 bases, with 16 bases sitting between them. CDR3 length: 14 residues.

CDR3 DNA sequence: TGTGCCACCAGCAGGATATGGATGACCGAGGGGAGGGTCTACGAGCAGTACTTC. Protein: CATSRIWMTEGRVYEQYF. J is TRBJ2-7 and V is TRBV15; TRBD2 aligns across 7 bases. CDR1 and CDR2 (germline): LNHNV, YYDKDF (reference sequence). J gave up 3 bases and V 3 bases, and 17 bases lay outside the gene matches. The CDR3 loop spans 18 amino acids.

This clone appeared a few times. This sequence joins TRBV7-2 and TRBJ1-2; possibly TRBD1 for D (6 bases). CDR1 SGHTA and CDR2 FQGNSA come from the germline V gene. The CDR3 sequence is 15 residues long. V was shortened by 2 bases and J by 0 bases, with 10 bases between the two germline ends. The CDR3: CASSLRGEANYGYTF. As DNA, the CDR3 is TGTGCCAGCAGCTTAAGGGGGGAAGCTAACTATGGCTACACCTTC.

The chain joins TRBV5-4 to TRBJ2-7, with D perhaps assigned TRBD1 or TRBD2 (6 bases each). Germline CDR1 and CDR2: SGHNT and YYREEE (reference sequence). V was cut by 4 bases and J by 7 bases, with 21 bases left in between. CDR3 length equals 15 residues. The CDR3: CASSRRGALPHEQYF. CDR3 coding DNA: TGTGCCAGCAGCAGGAGGGGGGCCCTACCCCATGAGCAGTACTTC.